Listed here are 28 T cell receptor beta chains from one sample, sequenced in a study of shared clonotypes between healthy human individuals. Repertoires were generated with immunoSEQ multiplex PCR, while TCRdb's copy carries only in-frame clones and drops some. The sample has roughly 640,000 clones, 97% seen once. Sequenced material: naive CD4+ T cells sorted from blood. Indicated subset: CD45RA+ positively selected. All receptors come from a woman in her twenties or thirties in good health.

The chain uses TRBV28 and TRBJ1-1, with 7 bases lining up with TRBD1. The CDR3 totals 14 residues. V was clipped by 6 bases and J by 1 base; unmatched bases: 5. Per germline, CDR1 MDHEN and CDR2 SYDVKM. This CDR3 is CASRTGQENTEAFF. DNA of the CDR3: TGTGCCAGCAGAACAGGACAGGAGAACACTGAAGCTTTCTTT.

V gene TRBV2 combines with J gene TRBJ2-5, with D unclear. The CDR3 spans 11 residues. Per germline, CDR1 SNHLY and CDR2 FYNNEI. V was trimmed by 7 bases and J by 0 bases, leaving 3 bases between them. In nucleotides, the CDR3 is TGTGCCAGCATCTACCAAGAGACCCAGTACTTC. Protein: CASIYQETQYF.

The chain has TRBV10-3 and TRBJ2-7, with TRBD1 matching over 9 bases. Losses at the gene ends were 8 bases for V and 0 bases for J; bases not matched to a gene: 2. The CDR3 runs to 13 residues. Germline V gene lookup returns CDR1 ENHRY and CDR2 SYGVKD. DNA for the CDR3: TGTGCCATCGGGGACAGGGTCTCCTACGAGCAGTACTTC. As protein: CAIGDRVSYEQYF.

Here the CDR3 DNA reads TGTGCCAGCAGCTTAGATAAAGGGGTGAAGAGCTCCTACGAGCAGTACTTC. As protein: CASSLDKGVKSSYEQYF. The J gene is TRBJ2-7, the V gene TRBV5-6; weak D call: TRBD1 (5 bases). V lost 2 bases, J lost 0 bases, and 18 bases lay in between. This CDR3 contains 17 residues. Germline V lookup: CDR1 SGHDT, CDR2 YYEEEE.

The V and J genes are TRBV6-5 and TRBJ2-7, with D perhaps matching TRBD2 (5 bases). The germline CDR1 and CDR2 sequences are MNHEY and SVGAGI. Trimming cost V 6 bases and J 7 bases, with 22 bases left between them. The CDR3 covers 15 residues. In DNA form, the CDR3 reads TGTGCCAGCAGCCTCGAACCGGGAACCAAGGCGGAGCAGTACTTC. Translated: CASSLEPGTKAEQYF.

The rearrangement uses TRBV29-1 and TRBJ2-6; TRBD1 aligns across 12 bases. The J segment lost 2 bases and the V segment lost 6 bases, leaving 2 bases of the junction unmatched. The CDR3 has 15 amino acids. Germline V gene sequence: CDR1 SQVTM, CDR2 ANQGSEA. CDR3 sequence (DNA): TGCAGCGTCGGGACAGGGGGCACTGGGGCCAACGTCCTGACTTTC. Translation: CSVGTGGTGANVLTF.

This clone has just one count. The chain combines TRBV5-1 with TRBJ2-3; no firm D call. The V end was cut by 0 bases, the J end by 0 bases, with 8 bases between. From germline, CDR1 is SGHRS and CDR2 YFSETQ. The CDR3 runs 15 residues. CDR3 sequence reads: CASSLGAASTDTQYF. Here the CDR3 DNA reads TGCGCCAGCAGCTTGGGGGCAGCTAGCACAGATACGCAGTATTTT.

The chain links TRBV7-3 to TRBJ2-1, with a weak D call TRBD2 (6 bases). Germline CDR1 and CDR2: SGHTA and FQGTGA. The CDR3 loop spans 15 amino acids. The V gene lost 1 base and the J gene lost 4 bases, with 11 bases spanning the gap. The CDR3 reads CASSLNSGRYNEQFF. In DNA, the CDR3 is TGTGCCAGCAGCTTAAATTCAGGGAGGTACAATGAGCAGTTCTTC.

The DNA for the CDR3 is TGCAGCGTTGAGCGACAGGTTGGTCCTGGAAACACCATATATTTT. Protein sequence: CSVERQVGPGNTIYF. V is TRBV29-1 and J is TRBJ1-3; D is perhaps TRBD1 (6 bases). This CDR3 spans 15 amino acids. Per the germline V gene, CDR1 is SQVTM and CDR2 is ANQGSEA. V lost 3 bases and J 2 bases, leaving 14 bases between the germline ends.

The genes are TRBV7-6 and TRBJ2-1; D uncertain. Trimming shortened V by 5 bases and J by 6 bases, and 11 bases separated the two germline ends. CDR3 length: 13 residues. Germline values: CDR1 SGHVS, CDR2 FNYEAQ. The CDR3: CASSQTVGNEQFF. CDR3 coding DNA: TGTGCCAGCAGCCAAACCGTCGGCAATGAGCAGTTCTTC.

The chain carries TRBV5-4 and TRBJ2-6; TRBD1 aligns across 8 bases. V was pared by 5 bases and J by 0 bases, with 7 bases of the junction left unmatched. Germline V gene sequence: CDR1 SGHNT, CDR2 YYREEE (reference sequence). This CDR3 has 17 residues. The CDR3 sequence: CASRQGGVSSGANVLTF. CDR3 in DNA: TGTGCCAGCAGACAGGGGGGAGTATCCTCTGGGGCCAACGTCCTGACTTTC.

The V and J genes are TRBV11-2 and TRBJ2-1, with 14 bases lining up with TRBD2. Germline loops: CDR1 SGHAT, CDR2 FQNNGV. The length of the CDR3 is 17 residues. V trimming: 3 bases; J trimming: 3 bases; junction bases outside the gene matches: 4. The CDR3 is CASSFFGTSGSYNEQFF. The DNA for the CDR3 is TGTGCCAGCAGCTTTTTCGGGACTAGCGGGAGCTACAATGAGCAGTTCTTC. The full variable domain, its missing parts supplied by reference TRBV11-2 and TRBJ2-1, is EAGVAQSPRYKIIEKRQSVAFWCNPISGHATLYWYQQILGQGPKLLIQFQNNGVVDDSQLPKDRFSAERLKGVDSTLKIQPAKLEDSAVYLCASSFFGTSGSYNEQFFGPGTRLTVL.

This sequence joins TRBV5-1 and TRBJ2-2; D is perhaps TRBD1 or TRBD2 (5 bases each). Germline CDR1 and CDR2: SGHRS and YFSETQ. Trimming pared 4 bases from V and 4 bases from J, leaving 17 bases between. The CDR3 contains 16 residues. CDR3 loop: CASSASSPGATGELFF. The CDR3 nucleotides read TGCGCCAGCAGCGCCAGTTCCCCCGGGGCCACCGGGGAGCTGTTTTTT.

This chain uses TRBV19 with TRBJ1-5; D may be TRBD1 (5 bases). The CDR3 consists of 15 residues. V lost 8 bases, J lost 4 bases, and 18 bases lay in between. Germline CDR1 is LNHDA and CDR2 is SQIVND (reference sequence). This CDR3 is CASRSRDGWNQPQHF. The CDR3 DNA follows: TGTGCCAGTCGAAGCCGGGACGGATGGAATCAGCCCCAGCATTTT.

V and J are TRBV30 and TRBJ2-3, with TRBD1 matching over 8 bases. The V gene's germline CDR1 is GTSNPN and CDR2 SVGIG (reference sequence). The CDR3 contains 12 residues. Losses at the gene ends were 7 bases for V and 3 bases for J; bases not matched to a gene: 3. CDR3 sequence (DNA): TGTGCCTATGACAGGGGAACAGATACGCAGTATTTT. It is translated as CAYDRGTDTQYF.

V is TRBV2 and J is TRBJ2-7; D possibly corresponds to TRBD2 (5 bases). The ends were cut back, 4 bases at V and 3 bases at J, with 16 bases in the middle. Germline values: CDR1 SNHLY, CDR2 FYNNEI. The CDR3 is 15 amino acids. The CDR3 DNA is TGTGCCAGCAGTGGAGGGTCCACCTACTTCTACGAGCAGTACTTC. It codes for CASSGGSTYFYEQYF.

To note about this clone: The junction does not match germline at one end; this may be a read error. The CDR3: CASSRGTPNSCEQYF. For the CDR3, the DNA is TGCGCCAGCAGCCGTGGGACACCAAATTCCTGCGAGCAGTACTTC. The chain employs TRBV4-1 and TRBJ2-7; possible D gene TRBD1, 6 bases. The CDR3 contains 15 residues. Germline CDR1 MGHRA, CDR2 YSYEKL.

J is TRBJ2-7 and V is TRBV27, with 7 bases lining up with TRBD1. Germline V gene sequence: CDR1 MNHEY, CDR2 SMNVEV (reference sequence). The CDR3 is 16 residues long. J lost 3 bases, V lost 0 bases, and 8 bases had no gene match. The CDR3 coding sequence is TGTGCCAGCAGTTTATCGGCAGGCCAGGGGGTCTACGAGCAGTACTTC. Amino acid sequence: CASSLSAGQGVYEQYF.

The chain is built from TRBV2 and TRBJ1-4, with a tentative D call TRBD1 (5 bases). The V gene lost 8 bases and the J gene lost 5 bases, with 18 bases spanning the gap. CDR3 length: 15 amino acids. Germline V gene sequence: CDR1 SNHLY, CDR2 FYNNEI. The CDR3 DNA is TGTGCCAGCTCCCCCGAGGGGATCGGAAATGAAAAACTGTTTTTT. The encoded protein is CASSPEGIGNEKLFF.

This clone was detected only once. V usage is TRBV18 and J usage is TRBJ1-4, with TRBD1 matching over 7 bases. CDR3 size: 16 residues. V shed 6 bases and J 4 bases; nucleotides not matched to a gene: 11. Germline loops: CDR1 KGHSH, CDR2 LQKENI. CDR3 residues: CASSSRMTGINEKLFF. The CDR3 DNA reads TGTGCCAGCTCGTCGAGGATGACAGGGATTAATGAAAAACTGTTTTTT.

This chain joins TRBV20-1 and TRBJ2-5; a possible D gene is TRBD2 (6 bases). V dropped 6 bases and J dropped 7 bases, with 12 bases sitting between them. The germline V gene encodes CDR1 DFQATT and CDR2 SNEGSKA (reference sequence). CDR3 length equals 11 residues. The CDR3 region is CSAPTAGTQYF. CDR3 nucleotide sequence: TGCAGTGCCCCGACAGCGGGGACCCAGTACTTC.

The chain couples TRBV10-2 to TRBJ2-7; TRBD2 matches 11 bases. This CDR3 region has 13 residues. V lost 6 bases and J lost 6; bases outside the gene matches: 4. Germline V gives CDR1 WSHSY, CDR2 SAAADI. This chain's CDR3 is CASSASGRLEQYF. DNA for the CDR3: TGCGCCAGCAGCGCTAGCGGGAGGCTCGAGCAGTACTTC.

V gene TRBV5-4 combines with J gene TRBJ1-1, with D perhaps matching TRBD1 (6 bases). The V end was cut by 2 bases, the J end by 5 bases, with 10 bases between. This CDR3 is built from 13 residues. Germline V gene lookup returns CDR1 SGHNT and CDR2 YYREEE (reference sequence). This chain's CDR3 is CASSLQGLTEAFF. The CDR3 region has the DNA TGTGCCAGCAGCTTACAGGGCCTTACTGAAGCTTTCTTT.

CDR3 sequence (DNA): TGTGCCAGCAGCCGGGCTGTTTCCTACAATGAGCAGTTCTTC. Translating it yields CASSRAVSYNEQFF. The rearrangement uses TRBV25-1 and TRBJ2-1; no reliable D call. The CDR3 has 14 amino acids. Looked up from germline, CDR1 is MGHDK and CDR2 is SYGVNS. The V end lost 6 bases, the J end lost 1 base, and 10 bases lay between the germline ends.

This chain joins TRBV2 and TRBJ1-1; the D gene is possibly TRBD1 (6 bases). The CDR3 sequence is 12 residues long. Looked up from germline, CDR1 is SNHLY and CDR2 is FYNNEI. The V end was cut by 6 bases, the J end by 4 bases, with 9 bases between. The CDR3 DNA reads TGTGCCAGCAGGGGAGGGGGCACTGAAGCTTTCTTT. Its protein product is CASRGGGTEAFF.

The CDR3 nucleotides are TGCAGCGTACCACAGGGGCACAAAGAGACCCAGTACTTC. Protein sequence: CSVPQGHKETQYF. V usage is TRBV29-1 and J usage is TRBJ2-5, with TRBD1 identical over 7 bases. The CDR3 has 13 residues. The germline gives CDR1 SQVTM, CDR2 ANQGSEA. V dropped 6 bases and J dropped 3; count of bases not matched to a gene: 7.

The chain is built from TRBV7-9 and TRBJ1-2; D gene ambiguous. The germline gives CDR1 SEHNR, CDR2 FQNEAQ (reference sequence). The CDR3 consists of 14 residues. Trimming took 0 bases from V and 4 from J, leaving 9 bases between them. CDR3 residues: CASSLAGNPYGYTF. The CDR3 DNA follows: TGTGCCAGCAGCTTAGCTGGGAACCCCTATGGCTACACCTTC.

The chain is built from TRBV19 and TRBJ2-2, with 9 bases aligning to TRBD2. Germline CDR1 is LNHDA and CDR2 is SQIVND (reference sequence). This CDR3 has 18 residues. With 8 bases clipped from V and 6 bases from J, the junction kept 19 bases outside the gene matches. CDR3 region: CASENWAVAGDPAGELFF. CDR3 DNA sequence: TGTGCCAGTGAAAACTGGGCGGTAGCGGGAGATCCGGCCGGGGAGCTGTTTTTT.